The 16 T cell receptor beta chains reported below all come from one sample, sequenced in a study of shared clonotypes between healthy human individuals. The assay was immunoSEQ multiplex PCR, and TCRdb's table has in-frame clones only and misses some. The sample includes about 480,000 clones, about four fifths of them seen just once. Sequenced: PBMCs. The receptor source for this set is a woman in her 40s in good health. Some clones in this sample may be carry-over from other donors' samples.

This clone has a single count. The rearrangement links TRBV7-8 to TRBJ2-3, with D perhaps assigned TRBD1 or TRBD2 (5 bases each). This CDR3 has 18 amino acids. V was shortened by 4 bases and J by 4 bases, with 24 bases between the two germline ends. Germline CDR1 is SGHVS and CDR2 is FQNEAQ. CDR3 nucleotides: TGTGCCAGCAGCTCCCAGACTCGGACGGGACCTCGCGCAGATACGCAGTATTTT. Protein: CASSSQTRTGPRADTQYF.

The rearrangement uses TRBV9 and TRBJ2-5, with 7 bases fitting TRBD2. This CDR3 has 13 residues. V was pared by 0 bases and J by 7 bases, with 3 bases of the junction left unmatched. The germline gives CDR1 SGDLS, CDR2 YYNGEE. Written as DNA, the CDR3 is TGTGCCAGCAGCGTAGAGGGCGGGGGGACCCAGTACTTC. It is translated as CASSVEGGGTQYF.

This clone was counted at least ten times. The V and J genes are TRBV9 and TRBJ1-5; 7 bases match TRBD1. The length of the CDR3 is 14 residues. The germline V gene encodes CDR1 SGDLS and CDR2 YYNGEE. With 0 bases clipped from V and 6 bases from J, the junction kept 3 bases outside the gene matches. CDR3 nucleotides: TGTGCCAGCAGCGTAGGAGGGGGCGGTCAGCCCCAGCATTTT. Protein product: CASSVGGGGQPQHF.

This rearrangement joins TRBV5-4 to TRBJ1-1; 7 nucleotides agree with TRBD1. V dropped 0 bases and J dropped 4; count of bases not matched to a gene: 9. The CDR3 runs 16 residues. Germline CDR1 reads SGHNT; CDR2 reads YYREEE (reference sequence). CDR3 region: CASSLDRTGRGTEAFF. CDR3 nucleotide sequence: TGTGCCAGCAGCTTGGATCGGACAGGCCGCGGCACTGAAGCTTTCTTT.

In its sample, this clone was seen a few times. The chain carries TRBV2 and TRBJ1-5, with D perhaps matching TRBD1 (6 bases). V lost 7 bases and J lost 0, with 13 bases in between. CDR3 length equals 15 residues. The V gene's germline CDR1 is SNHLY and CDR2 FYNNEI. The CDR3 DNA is TGTGCCAGCATGCGGACAGTAAATAGCAATCAGCCCCAGCATTTT. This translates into CASMRTVNSNQPQHF.

CDR3 in DNA: TGCGCCAGCAGCTTGGACGGACAGGGGGCTACAACTAATGAAAAACTGTTTTTT. As protein: CASSLDGQGATTNEKLFF. The chain combines TRBV5-1 with TRBJ1-4, with 11 positions matching TRBD1. V was clipped by 0 bases and J by 0 bases; unmatched bases: 4. The CDR3 loop spans 18 amino acids. Germline V gives CDR1 SGHRS, CDR2 YFSETQ.

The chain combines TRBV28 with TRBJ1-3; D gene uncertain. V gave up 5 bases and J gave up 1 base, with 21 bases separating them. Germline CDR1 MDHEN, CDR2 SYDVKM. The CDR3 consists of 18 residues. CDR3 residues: CASSPHPLGDRSGNTIYF. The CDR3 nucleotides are TGTGCCAGCAGTCCCCACCCCTTAGGCGACCGATCTGGAAACACCATATATTTT.

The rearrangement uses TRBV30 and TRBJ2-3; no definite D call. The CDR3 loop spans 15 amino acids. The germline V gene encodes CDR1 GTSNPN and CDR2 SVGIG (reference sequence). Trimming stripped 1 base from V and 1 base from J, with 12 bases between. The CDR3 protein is CAWSGSATGTDTQYF. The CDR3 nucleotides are TGTGCCTGGAGTGGGTCGGCGACGGGCACAGATACGCAGTATTTT. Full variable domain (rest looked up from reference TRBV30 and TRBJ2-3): SQTIHQWPATLVQPVGSPLSLECTVEGTSNPNLYWYRQAAGRGLQLLFYSVGIGQISSEVPQNLSASRPQDRQFILSSKKLLLSDSGFYLCAWSGSATGTDTQYFGPGTRLTVL.

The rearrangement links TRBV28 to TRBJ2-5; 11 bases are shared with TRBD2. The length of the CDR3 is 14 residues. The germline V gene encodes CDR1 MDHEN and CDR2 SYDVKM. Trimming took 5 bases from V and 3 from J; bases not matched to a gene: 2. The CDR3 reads CASSRLAGKETQYF. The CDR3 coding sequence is TGTGCCAGCAGTCGACTAGCGGGAAAAGAGACCCAGTACTTC.

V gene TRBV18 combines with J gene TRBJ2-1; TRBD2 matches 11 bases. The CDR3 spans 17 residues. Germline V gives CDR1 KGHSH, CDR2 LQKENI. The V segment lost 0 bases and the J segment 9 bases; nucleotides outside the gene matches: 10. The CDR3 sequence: CASSPPSGRAQLGEQFF. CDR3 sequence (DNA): TGTGCCAGCTCACCACCTAGCGGGAGGGCACAGCTGGGTGAGCAGTTCTTC.

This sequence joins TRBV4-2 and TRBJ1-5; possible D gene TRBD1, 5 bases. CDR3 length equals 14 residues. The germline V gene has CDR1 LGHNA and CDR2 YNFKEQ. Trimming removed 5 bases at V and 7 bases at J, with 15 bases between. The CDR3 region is CASSLGPGEQPQHF. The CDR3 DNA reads TGTGCCAGCAGCTTGGGGCCGGGAGAACAGCCCCAGCATTTT.

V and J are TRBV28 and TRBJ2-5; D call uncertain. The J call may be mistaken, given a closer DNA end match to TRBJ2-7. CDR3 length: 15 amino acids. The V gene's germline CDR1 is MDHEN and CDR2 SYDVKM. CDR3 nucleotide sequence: TGTGCCAGCAGTTTGGGCGACCCTCGGAGCTACGAGCAGTACTTC. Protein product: CASSLGDPRSYEQYF.

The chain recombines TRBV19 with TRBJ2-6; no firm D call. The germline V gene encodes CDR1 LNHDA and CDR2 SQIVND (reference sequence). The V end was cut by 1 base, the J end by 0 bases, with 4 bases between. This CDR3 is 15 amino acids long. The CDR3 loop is CASSIASSGANVLTF. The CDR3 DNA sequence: TGTGCCAGTAGTATAGCCAGCTCTGGGGCCAACGTCCTGACTTTC.

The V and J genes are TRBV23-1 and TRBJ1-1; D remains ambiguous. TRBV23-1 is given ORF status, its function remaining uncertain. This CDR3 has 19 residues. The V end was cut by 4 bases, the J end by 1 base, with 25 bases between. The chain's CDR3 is CASSPLGRRSSGWNTEAFF. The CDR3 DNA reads TGCGCCAGCAGTCCGCTCGGTCGGAGGTCGAGCGGGTGGAACACTGAAGCTTTCTTT.

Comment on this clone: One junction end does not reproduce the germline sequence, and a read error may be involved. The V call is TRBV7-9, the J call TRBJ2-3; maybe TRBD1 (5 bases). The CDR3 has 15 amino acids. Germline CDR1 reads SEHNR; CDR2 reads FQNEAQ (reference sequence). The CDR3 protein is CASSQDGRATDTQYF. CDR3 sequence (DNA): TGCGCCAGCAGCCAAGATGGCAGGGCCACAGATACGCAGTATTTT.

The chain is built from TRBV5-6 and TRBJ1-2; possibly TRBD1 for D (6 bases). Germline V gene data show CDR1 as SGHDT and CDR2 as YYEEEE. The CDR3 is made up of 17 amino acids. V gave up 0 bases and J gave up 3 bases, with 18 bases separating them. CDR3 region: CASSLGEAGARDYGYTF. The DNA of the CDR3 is TGTGCCAGCAGCTTGGGGGAGGCGGGGGCGCGGGACTATGGCTACACCTTC.